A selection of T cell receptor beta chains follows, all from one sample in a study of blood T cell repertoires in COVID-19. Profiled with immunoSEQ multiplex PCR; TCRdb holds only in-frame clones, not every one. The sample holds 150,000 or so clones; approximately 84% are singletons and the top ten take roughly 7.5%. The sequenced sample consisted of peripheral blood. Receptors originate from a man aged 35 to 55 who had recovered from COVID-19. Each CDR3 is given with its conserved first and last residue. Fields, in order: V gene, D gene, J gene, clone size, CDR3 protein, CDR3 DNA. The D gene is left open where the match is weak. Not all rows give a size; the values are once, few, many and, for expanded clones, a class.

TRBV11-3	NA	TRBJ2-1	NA	CASSLSFSVTPYEQFF	TGTGCCAGCAGCTTATCTTTCAGCGTTACCCCCTATGAGCAGTTCTTC
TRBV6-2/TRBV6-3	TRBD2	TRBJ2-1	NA	CASSHGLAGVNEQFF	TGTGCCAGCAGTCACGGGCTAGCGGGAGTCAATGAGCAGTTCTTC
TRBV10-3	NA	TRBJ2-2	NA	CASNDRWNTGELFF	TGTGCCAGTAATGACAGGTGGAACACCGGGGAGCTGTTTTTT
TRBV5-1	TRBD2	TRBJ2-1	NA	CASSPRTSVSQFF	TGCGCCAGCAGCCCTCGGACTAGCGTTTCGCAGTTCTTC
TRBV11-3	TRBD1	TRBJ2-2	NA	CASSQHRGLVAGELFF	TGTGCCAGCAGCCAACACAGGGGTCTTGTTGCCGGGGAGCTGTTTTTT
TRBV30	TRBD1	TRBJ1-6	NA	CAWSTGGESPLHF	TGTGCCTGGAGTACAGGGGGCGAATCACCCCTCCACTTT
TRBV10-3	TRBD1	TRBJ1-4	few	CASRTGATNEKLFF	TGTGCCTCAAGAACAGGGGCAACTAATGAAAAACTGTTTTTT
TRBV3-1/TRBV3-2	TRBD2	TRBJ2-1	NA	CASSSNPTQREADEQFF	TGTGCCAGCAGTTCTAATCCGACCCAGCGGGAGGCAGATGAGCAGTTCTTC
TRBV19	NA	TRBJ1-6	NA	CASSYLNSPLHF	TGTGCCAGTAGTTACTTAAATTCACCCCTCCACTTT
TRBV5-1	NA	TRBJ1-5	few	CASSLDRGSNQPQHF	TGCGCCAGCAGCCTGGACAGAGGGAGCAATCAGCCCCAGCATTTT
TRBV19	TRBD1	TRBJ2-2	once	CATEGQGAGTGELFF	TGTGCCACTGAAGGACAGGGGGCAGGCACCGGGGAGCTGTTTTTT
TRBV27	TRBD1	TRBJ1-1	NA	CASSQDRPNTEAFF	TGTGCCAGCAGTCAGGACAGGCCGAACACTGAAGCTTTCTTT
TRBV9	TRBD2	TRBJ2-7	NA	CASSPASGVYEQYF	TGTGCCAGCAGCCCAGCCAGCGGGGTCTACGAGCAGTACTTC
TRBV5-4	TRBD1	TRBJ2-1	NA	CASSSRSQGHEQFF	TGTGCCAGCAGCTCGAGATCACAGGGGCATGAGCAGTTCTTC
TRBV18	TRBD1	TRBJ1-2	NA	CASSLGQGAHGYTF	TGTGCCAGCTCACTGGGACAGGGGGCCCATGGCTACACCTTC
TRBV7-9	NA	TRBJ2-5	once	CASSSSSREETQYF	TGTGCCAGCAGCTCATCGTCCCGGGAAGAGACCCAGTACTTC
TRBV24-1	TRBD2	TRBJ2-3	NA	CATSDSGTSGGGPVITDTQYF	TGTGCCACCAGTGACTCGGGGACTAGCGGGGGAGGCCCAGTCATCACAGATACGCAGTATTTT
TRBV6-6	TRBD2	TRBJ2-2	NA	CASSRGTSGANTGELFF	TGTGCCAGCAGTCGCGGGACTAGCGGGGCGAACACCGGGGAGCTGTTTTTT